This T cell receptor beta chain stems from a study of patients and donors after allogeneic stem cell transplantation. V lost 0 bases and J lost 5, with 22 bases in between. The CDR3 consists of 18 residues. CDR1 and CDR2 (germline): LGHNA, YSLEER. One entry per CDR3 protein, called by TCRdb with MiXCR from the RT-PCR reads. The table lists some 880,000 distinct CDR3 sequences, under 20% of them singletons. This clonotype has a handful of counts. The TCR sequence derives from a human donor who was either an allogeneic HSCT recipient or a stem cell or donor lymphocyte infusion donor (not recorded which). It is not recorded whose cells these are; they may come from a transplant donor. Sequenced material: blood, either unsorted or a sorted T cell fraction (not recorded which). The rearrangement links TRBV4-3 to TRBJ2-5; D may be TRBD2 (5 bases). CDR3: CASSQDRPAATSQETQYF. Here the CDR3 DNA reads TGCGCCAGCAGCCAAGATCGCCCAGCGGCAACCTCTCAGGAGACCCAGTACTTC.